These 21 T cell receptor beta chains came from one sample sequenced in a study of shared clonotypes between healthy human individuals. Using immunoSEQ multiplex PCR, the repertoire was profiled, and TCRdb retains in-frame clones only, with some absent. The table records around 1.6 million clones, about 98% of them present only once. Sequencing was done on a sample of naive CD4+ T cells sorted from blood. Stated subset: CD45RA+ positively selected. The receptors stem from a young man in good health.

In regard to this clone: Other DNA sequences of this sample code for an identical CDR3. CDR3 in amino acids: CASSLGAGEDTQYF. As DNA, the CDR3 is TGTGCCAGCAGCTTGGGAGCGGGAGAAGATACGCAGTATTTT. The chain combines TRBV5-4 with TRBJ2-3, with TRBD2 matching over 8 bases. CDR3 length: 14 residues. Per germline, CDR1 SGHNT and CDR2 YYREEE (reference sequence). J lost 5 bases, V lost 0 bases, and 2 bases had no gene match.

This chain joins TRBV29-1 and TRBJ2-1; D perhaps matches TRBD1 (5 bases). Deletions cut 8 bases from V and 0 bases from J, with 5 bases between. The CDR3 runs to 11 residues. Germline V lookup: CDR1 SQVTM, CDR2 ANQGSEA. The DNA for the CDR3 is TGCAGCCAGGGCTCCTACAATGAGCAGTTCTTC. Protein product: CSQGSYNEQFF.

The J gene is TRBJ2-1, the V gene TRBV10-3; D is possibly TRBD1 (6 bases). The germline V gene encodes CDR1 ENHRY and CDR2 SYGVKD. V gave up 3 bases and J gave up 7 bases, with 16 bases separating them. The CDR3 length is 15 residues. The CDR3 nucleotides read TGTGCCATCAGTGAACTCTTACAGGGTCCGAATGAGCAGTTCTTC. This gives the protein CAISELLQGPNEQFF.

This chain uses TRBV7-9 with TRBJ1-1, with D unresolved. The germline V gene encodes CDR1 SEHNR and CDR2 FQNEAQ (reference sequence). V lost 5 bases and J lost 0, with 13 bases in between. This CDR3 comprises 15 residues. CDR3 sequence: CASSPQQNMNTEAFF. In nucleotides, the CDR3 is TGTGCCAGCAGCCCCCAACAGAATATGAACACTGAAGCTTTCTTT.

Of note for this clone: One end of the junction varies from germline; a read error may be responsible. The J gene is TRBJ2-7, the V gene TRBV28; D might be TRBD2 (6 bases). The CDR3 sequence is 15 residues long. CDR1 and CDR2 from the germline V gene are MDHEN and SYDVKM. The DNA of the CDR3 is TGTGCCAGCATCCCTACGCGGGGAGTCTCCCACGAGCAGTACTTC. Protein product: CASIPTRGVSHEQYF.

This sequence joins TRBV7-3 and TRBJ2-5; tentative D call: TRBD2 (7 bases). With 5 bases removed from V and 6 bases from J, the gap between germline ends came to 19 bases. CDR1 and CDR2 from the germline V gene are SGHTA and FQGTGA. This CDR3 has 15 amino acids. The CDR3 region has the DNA TGTGCCAGCAGCCCCAGCCCAGGGGAGGGGCAGACCCAGTACTTC. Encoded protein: CASSPSPGEGQTQYF.

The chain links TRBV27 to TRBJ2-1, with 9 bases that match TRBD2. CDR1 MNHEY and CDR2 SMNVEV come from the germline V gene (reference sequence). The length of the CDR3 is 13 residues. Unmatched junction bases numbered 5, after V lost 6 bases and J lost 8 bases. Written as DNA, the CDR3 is TGTGCCAGCAGATTTAGCGGGAGAGATGAGCAGTTCTTC. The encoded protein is CASRFSGRDEQFF.

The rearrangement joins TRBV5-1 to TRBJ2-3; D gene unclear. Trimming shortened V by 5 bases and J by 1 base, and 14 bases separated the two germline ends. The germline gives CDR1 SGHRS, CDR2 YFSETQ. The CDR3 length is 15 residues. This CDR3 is CASSPTEDRTDTQYF. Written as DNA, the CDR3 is TGCGCCAGCAGTCCCACAGAAGACCGCACAGATACGCAGTATTTT.

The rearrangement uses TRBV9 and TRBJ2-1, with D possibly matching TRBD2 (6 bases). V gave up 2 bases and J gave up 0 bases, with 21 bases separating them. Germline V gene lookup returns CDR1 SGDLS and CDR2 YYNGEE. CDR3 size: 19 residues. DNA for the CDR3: TGTGCCAGCAGCGTTCAGACTAGAAGTCAATTTAGCTCCTACAATGAGCAGTTCTTC. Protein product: CASSVQTRSQFSSYNEQFF.

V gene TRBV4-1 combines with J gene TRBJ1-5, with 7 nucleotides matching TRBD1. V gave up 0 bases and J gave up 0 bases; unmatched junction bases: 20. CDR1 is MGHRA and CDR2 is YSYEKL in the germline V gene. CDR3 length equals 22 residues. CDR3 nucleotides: TGCGCCAGCAGCCAAGATATGCCGATAGAGACAGGGCGCCGATATAGCAATCAGCCCCAGCATTTT. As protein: CASSQDMPIETGRRYSNQPQHF.

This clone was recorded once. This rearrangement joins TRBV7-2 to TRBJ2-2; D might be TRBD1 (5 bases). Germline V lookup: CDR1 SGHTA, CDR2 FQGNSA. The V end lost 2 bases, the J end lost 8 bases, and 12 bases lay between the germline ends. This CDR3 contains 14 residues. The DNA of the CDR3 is TGTGCCAGCAGCTTATCCACGCGGACAGGGGAGCTGTTTTTT. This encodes CASSLSTRTGELFF.

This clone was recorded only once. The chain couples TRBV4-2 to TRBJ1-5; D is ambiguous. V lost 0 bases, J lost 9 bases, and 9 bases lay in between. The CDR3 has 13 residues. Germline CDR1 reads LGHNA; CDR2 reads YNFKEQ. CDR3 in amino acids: CASSQDRTLPQHF. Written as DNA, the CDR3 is TGTGCCAGCAGCCAAGATCGCACGTTGCCCCAGCATTTT.

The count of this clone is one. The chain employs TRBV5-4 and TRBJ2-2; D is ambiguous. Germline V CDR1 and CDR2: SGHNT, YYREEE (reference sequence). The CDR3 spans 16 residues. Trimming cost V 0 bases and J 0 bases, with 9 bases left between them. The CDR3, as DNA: TGTGCCAGCAGCTTGGTTCCGCTCGCGAACACCGGGGAGCTGTTTTTT. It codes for CASSLVPLANTGELFF.

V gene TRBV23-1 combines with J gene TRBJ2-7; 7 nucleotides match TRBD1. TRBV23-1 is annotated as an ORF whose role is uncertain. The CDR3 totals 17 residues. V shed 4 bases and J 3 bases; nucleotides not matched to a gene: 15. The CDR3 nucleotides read TGCGCCAGCAGTCGGGAACTAAAGGGACAGATTAGCTACGAGCAGTACTTC. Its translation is CASSRELKGQISYEQYF.

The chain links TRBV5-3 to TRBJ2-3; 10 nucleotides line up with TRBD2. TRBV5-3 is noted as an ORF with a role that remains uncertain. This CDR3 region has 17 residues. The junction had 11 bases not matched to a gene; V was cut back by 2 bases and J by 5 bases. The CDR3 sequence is CARSFWLAGVWEDTQYF. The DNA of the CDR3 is TGTGCCAGAAGCTTCTGGCTAGCGGGAGTTTGGGAAGATACGCAGTATTTT.

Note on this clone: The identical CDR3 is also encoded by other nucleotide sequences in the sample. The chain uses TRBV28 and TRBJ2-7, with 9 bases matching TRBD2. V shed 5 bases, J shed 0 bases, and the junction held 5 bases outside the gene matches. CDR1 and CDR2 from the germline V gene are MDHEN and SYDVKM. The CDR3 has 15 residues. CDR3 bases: TGTGCCAGCAGTCCCAGCGGGGGGAGCTCCTACGAGCAGTACTTC. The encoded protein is CASSPSGGSSYEQYF.

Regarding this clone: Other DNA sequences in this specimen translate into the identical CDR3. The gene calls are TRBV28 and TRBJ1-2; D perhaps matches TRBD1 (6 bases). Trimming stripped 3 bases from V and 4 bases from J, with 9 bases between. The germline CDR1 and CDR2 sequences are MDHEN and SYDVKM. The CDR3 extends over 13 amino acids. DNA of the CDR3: TGTGCCAGCAGTTTTGGGGGCGCCTATGGCTACACCTTC. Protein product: CASSFGGAYGYTF.

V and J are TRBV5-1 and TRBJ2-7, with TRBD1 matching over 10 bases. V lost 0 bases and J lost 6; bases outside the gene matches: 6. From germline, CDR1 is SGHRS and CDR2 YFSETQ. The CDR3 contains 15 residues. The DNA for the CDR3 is TGCGCCAGCAGCTTGGCCTTGGACAGGGGGGGCGAGCAGTACTTC. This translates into CASSLALDRGGEQYF.

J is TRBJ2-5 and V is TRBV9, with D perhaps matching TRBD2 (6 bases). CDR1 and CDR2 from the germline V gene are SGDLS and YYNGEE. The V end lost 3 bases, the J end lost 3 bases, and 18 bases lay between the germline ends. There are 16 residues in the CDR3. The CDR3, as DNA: TGTGCCAGCAGCGAGTACCCGGGACTCCCCAAAGAGACCCAGTACTTC. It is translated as CASSEYPGLPKETQYF.

Here the CDR3 reads CASSPGDRGTDTQYF. The DNA of the CDR3 is TGCGCCAGCTCTCCAGGGGACAGAGGCACAGATACGCAGTATTTT. The chain is built from TRBV5-1 and TRBJ2-3, with 7 positions matching TRBD1. Germline V lookup: CDR1 SGHRS, CDR2 YFSETQ. This CDR3 spans 15 amino acids. V lost 7 bases and J lost 1; bases outside the gene matches: 9.

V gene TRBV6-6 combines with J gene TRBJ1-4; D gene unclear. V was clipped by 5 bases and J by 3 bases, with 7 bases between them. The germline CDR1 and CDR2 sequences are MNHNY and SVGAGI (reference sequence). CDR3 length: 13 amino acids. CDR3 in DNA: TGTGCCAGCAGTCCCGTTGCTAATGAAAAACTGTTTTTT. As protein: CASSPVANEKLFF.